This T cell receptor beta chain was identified in a study of cytomegalovirus exposure and HLA in healthy donors. The junction had 8 bases not matched to a gene; V was cut back by 8 bases and J by 10 bases. Germline values: CDR1 MNHEY, CDR2 SMNVEV (reference sequence). The CDR3 length is 11 residues. Generated by immunoSEQ multiplex PCR, the TCRdb table keeps only in-frame clones and is missing some. The sample includes approximately 170,000 clones, around four fifths of them seen just once. The chain has TRBV27 and TRBJ2-7; 7 nucleotides match TRBD2. The specimen was PBMCs. This sequence originates from a man aged 30 to 39 in good health and CMV-seropositive. DNA for the CDR3: TGTGCCAGCGCTAACGGGGGGAGACAGTACTTC. Residues: CASANGGRQYF.